This T cell receptor beta chain was identified in a study of shared clonotypes between healthy human individuals. Across the study: Three plates were used per donor for CD4 naive, three for CD4 memory, two for CD8 naive and one for CD8 memory. Findings and caveats of the study: The authors sampled blood alone, and tissue repertoires likely differ.

Sequencing was performed with immunoSEQ multiplex PCR; in TCRdb, only in-frame clones are kept and a portion is missing. This table has over a million clones, more than 75% appearing once. The study drew its donors from healthy HIV-negative adults without recent acute infections or vaccinations. The germline gives CDR1 SGDLS, CDR2 YYNGEE. The CDR3 runs 12 residues. V was trimmed by 2 bases and J by 4 bases, leaving 4 bases between them. With respect to this clone: Its antigen is unidentified. The same CDR3 also results from other DNA sequences found in this sample.

J is TRBJ2-1 and V is TRBV9; no clear D gene. Sequencing was carried out using memory CD4+ T cells from PBMCs. The sample's subset: CD45RA-negative fraction. The origin of this receptor is a man aged 18 to 35 in good health. Some clones in this sample may be carry-over from other donors' samples. In nucleotides, the CDR3 is TGTGCCAGCAGCGTGGGATACAATGAGCAGTTCTTC. It encodes CASSVGYNEQFF.